This T cell receptor beta chain was recovered during a study of a mutant IDH1 vaccine in newly diagnosed glioma. Clones were sequenced by immunoSEQ multiplex PCR, and TCRdb holds only the in-frame ones, with some missing. The data hold about 53,000 clones, with around 80% observed a single time. As for time point: week 23, last vaccination. One vaccine dose held 300 ug of mutant IDH1 20-mer peptide and came with topical imiquimod. Notes on this clone: What it recognizes is unknown.

This TCR derives from a woman between 40 and 50 years old with glioma. Some clones in this sample may be carry-over from other donors' samples. The source was PBMCs, collected from a glioma patient whose treatment included an IDH1 peptide vaccine.

CDR3 sequence: CASSKRGPRSSYEQYF. In DNA form, the CDR3 reads TGTGCCAGCAGCAAAAGGGGGCCCCGCTCGTCCTACGAGCAGTACTTC. The chain carries TRBV21-1 and TRBJ2-7; the D segment call TRBD1 is taken from the table without a DNA check. TRBV21-1 is described as a pseudogene. CDR3 length: 16 amino acids.